The 8 T cell receptor beta chains in this list originate from one sample, sequenced in a study of cytomegalovirus exposure and HLA in healthy donors. The PCR had 60 Vbeta and 13 Jbeta primers. The data were produced by immunoSEQ multiplex PCR, yet TCRdb's version contains in-frame clones alone and is incomplete. The sample holds some 100,000 clones, roughly 80% seen once. The sequencing sample was made of PBMCs. The receptors come from a woman between 40 and 50 years old in good health and CMV-seropositive.

This sequence joins TRBV28 and TRBJ1-2, with 9 bases matching TRBD1. Germline V gives CDR1 MDHEN, CDR2 SYDVKM. The V and J ends lost 1 base and 3 bases, in that order; junction bases with no gene match: 15. The CDR3 length is 19 residues. DNA of the CDR3: TGTGCCAGCAGTTTATCCCCTAATCTACCGGGACAGGGACACTATGGCTACACCTTC. The encoded protein is CASSLSPNLPGQGHYGYTF.

This clone was picked up one time. The chain carries TRBV7-4 and TRBJ2-3, with 7 nucleotides matching TRBD2. The CDR3 runs to 16 residues. The V segment lost 4 bases and the J segment 3 bases; nucleotides outside the gene matches: 10. Germline CDR1 and CDR2: SGHVT and SQSDAQ. In DNA form, the CDR3 reads TGTGCCAGCAGCTGCCAGACTAGCAGTGGAACAGATACGCAGTATTTT. This codes for CASSCQTSSGTDTQYF. Full variable domain (rest looked up from reference TRBV7-4 and TRBJ2-3): GAGVSQSPRYKVAKRGRDVALRCDSISGHVTLYWYRQTLGQGSEVLTYSQSDAQRDKSGRPSGRFSAERPERSVSTLKIQRTEQGDSAVYLCASSCQTSSGTDTQYFGPGTRLTVL.

J is TRBJ2-1 and V is TRBV27; 11 bases agree with TRBD2. V trimming: 3 bases; J trimming: 4 bases; junction bases outside the gene matches: 2. Germline-derived CDR1 and CDR2 are MNHEY and SMNVEV (reference sequence). The CDR3 spans 15 residues. The CDR3 sequence: CASSFGTSGYNEQFF. The CDR3, as DNA: TGTGCCAGCAGTTTTGGGACTAGCGGATACAATGAGCAGTTCTTC.

J is TRBJ2-2 and V is TRBV18, with D perhaps matching TRBD2 (5 bases). This CDR3 comprises 14 residues. The V gene lost 3 bases and the J gene lost 2 bases, with 7 bases spanning the gap. Per the germline V gene, CDR1 is KGHSH and CDR2 is LQKENI. The CDR3 DNA follows: TGTGCCAGCTCACCGGAGGATAACACCGGGGAGCTGTTTTTT. Its translation: CASSPEDNTGELFF.

This clone was observed a handful of times. The rearrangement links TRBV7-9 to TRBJ2-7; D is possibly TRBD2 (6 bases). The CDR3 extends over 14 amino acids. The V and J ends lost 5 bases and 2 bases respectively, with 13 bases between them. From germline, CDR1 is SEHNR and CDR2 FQNEAQ (reference sequence). In DNA form, the CDR3 reads TGTGCCAGCAGCCCCGCGGGATTCACCTACGAGCAGTACTTC. Translation: CASSPAGFTYEQYF.

The genes are TRBV5-1 and TRBJ1-1; D perhaps matches TRBD1 (6 bases). The CDR3 extends over 16 amino acids. Germline CDR1 reads SGHRS; CDR2 reads YFSETQ. The V gene lost 0 bases and the J gene lost 3 bases, with 15 bases spanning the gap. The CDR3 reads CASSLVFRGRDTEAFF. The CDR3 coding sequence is TGCGCCAGCAGCTTGGTTTTCAGGGGCCGGGACACTGAAGCTTTCTTT.

V and J are TRBV12-5 and TRBJ1-1; tentatively, D is TRBD1 (6 bases). CDR1 is LGHNT, CDR2 FRNRAP, per germline. This CDR3 has 15 amino acids. The germline V and J ends were trimmed by 4 bases and 1 base, with 13 bases remaining between them. CDR3 bases: TGTGCTAGTGGTTACTTCTTGACAGGGAACACTGAAGCTTTCTTT. It specifies CASGYFLTGNTEAFF. Full variable domain (missing parts from reference TRBV12-5 and TRBJ1-1): DARVTQTPRHKVTEMGQEVTMRCQPILGHNTVFWYRQTMMQGLELLAYFRNRAPLDDSGMPKDRFSAEMPDATLATLKIQPSEPRDSAVYFCASGYFLTGNTEAFFGQGTRLTVV.

The V and J genes are TRBV11-3 and TRBJ2-7; TRBD2 matches at 8 bases. The CDR3 sequence is 16 residues long. In germline, CDR1 is SGHNT, CDR2 YENEEA. V shed 1 base and J 6 bases; nucleotides not matched to a gene: 11. CDR3 nucleotides: TGTGCCAGCAGCTTAGTTGGGTTGGTAGCGGGACGCGAGCAGTACTTC. This encodes CASSLVGLVAGREQYF.